The sequence of this T cell receptor beta chain was determined in a study of immune heterogeneity within non-small cell lung tumors. Study in general: In total, the tumors were 4 squamous cell carcinomas, around 10 non-squamous carcinomas and 1 not otherwise specified. General study points: Tumor sites within a patient were found to share identical dominant CDR3 beta clonotypes, and site-unique high-frequency clones were also present. Clonotypes of T-cell receptor beta found at high frequency were largely distinct between individual patients.

This clonotype was counted only a few times. The antigen is not known. The CDR3 extends over 13 amino acids. Deletions cut 3 bases from V and 4 bases from J, with 7 bases between. The germline V gene encodes CDR1 SGHVS and CDR2 FQNEAQ. Template was bulk tumor genomic DNA, about 620 ng per sample. Several biopsies per primary tumor, spaced far apart, were taken during surgery. Curative surgical treatment was performed in patients who had newly diagnosed, untreated non-small cell lung cancer. Individuals who provided samples were patients with newly diagnosed non-small cell lung cancer who were having surgery with curative intent. With 32 V and 13 J primers, multiplex PCR amplified the TCR beta CDR3. Each CDR3 protein is one row after TCRdb ran MiXCR on the multiplex PCR reads. This table holds about 3,600 distinct CDR3 sequences, under 30% found once.

Sequencing used lung tumor tissue. V is TRBV7-8 and J is TRBJ1-5, with unresolved D. This receptor was obtained from a man aged 60 to 69 with non-small cell lung cancer. Here the CDR3 DNA reads TGTGCCAGCAGCTTTCCCGGGAATCAGCCCCAGCATTTT. Protein product: CASSFPGNQPQHF.